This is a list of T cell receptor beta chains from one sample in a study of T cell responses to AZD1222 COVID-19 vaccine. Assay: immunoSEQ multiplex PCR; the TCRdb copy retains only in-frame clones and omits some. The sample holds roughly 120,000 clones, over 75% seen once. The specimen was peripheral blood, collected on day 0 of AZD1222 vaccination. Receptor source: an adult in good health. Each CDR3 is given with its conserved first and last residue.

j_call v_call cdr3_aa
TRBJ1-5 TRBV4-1 CASSQGERGNQPQHF
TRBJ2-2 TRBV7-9 CASSYRGRNTGELFF
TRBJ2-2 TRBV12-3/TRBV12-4 CASSLGSAGELFF
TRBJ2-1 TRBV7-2 CASSASPGNNEQFF
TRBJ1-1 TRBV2 CASSRRQANTEAFF
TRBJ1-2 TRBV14 CASSPISVGNYGYTF
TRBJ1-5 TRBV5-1 CASSLGPQGNQPQHF
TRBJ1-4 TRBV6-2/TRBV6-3 CASSSIGEKLFF
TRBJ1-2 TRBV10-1 CASSENGGASDF
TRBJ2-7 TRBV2 CASTRADTYEQYF
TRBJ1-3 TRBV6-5 CASSSLGTISGNTIYF
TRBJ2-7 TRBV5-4 CASSNDRNSYEQYF
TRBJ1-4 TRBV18 CASSPPKGKEKLFF
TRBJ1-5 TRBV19 CASSEPVRVFGQPQHF
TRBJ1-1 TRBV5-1 CASSTSGRGLIAEAFF
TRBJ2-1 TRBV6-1 CASGDSGGTNEQFF
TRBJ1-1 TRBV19 CATTWTGGSFVTEAFF
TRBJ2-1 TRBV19 CASTGGYEQFF
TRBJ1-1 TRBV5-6 CASSLRQGAPTEAFF
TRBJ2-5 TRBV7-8 CASSRPRGPQETQYF
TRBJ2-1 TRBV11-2 CASSADFAEQFF
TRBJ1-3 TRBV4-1 CASRDSSDNTIYF
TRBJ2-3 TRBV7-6 CASSLMAGGTDTQYF
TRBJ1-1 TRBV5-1 CASSLGYTEAFF
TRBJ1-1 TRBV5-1 CASGSGGAETEAFF
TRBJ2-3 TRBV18 CASSPPGGRDTQYF
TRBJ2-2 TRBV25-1 CASNPRDRGTGELFF
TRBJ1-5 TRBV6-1 CASSEASFNQPQHF
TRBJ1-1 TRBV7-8 CASSLSQNTEAFF
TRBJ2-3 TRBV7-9 CASSLHWTGGPDTQYF
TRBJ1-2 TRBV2 CASSDGQPFNYGYTF
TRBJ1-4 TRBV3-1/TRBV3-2 CASSQRGTNEKLFF
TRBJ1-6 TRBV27 CASKDGTGVKPLHF
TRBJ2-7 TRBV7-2 CASSLVAGSYEQYF
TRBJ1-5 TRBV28 CASRSSNQPQHF
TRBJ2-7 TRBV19 CASSIQIPRTGDLPYEQYF
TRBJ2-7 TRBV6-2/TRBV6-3 CASSGLSGQFYEQYF
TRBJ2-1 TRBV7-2 CASSLRTPVHEQFF
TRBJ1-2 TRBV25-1 CASRGGGDGYTF
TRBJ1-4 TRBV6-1 CASSEGGGNEKLFF
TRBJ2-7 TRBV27 CASRGTSGGEGSYEQYF
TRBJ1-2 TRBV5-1 CASSLDRGREYGYTF